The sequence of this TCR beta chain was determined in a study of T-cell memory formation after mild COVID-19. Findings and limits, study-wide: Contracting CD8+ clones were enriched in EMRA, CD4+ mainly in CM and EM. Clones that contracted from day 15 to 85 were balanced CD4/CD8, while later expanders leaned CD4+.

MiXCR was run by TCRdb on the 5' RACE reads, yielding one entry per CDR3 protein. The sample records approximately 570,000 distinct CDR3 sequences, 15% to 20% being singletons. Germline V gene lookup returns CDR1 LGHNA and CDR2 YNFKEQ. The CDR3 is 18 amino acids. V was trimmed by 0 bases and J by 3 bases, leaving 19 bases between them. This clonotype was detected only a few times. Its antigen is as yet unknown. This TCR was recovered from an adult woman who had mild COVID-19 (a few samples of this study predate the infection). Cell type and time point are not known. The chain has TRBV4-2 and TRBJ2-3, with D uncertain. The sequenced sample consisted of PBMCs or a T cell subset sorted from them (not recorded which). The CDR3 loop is CASSQDGWASDGTDTQYF. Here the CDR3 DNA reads TGTGCCAGCAGCCAAGACGGATGGGCTTCGGATGGGACAGATACGCAGTATTTT.